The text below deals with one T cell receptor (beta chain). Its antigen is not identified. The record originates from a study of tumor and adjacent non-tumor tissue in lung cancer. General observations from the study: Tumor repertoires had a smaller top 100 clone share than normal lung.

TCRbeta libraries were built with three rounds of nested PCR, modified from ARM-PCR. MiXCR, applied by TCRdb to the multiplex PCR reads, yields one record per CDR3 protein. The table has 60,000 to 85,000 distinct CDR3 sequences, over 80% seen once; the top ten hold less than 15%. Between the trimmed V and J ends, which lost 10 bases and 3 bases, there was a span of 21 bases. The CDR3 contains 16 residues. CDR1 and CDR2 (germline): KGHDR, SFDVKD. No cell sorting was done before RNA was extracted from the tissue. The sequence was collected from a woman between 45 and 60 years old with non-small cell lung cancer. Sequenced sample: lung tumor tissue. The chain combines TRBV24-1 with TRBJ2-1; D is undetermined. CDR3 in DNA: TGTGCCACAAGTAAGCCCAGCAGCAGATACTACAATGAGCAGTTCTTC. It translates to CATSKPSSRYYNEQFF.